The 20 T cell receptor beta chains below come from one sample, sequenced in a study of cytomegalovirus exposure and HLA in healthy donors. In the PCR, 60 Vbeta and 13 Jbeta primers were used. Generated by immunoSEQ multiplex PCR, the TCRdb table keeps only in-frame clones and is missing some. The sample carries fewer than 250,000 clones, approximately 79% recorded once. Source material: PBMCs. The receptors were gathered from a woman between 18 and 29 years old in good health and CMV-seronegative.

The chain combines TRBV6-6 with TRBJ2-7; 10 nucleotides align to TRBD2. This CDR3 region has 15 residues. Germline assignment: CDR1 MNHNY and CDR2 SVGAGI (reference sequence). The junction had 5 bases not matched to a gene; V was cut back by 3 bases and J by 3 bases. CDR3 amino acids: CASSYSGTSDYEQYF. CDR3 nucleotide sequence: TGTGCCAGCAGTTATTCCGGGACTAGCGACTACGAGCAGTACTTC.

In this sample, this clone turned up a few times. The chain combines TRBV27 with TRBJ2-2; 9 bases are shared with TRBD1. J lost 5 bases, V lost 5 bases, and 9 bases had no gene match. This CDR3 spans 16 amino acids. CDR1 is MNHEY, CDR2 SMNVEV, per germline (reference sequence). The CDR3 sequence is CASSPQTGTGTGELFF. CDR3 in DNA: TGTGCCAGCAGTCCCCAAACCGGGACAGGGACCGGGGAGCTGTTTTTT.

CDR3 coding DNA: TGTGCCAGCAGTTACTCGGACAGGGGGAGCAATCAGCCCCAGCATTTT. Translated, it gives CASSYSDRGSNQPQHF. The V call is TRBV6-6, the J call TRBJ1-5; 10 nucleotides line up with TRBD1. The CDR3 extends over 16 amino acids. Unmatched junction bases numbered 0, after V lost 0 bases and J lost 1 base. From germline, CDR1 is MNHNY and CDR2 SVGAGI (reference sequence).

The V gene is TRBV7-3, the J gene TRBJ1-2, with TRBD1 matching over 7 bases. Germline lookup yields CDR1 SGHTA and CDR2 FQGTGA. The CDR3 extends over 16 amino acids. Trimming removed 5 bases from V and 2 bases from J; junction bases left unmatched: 11. The CDR3 DNA reads as TGTGCCAGCAGCCCTGCCGGGACAGTCTCAAACTATGGCTACACCTTC. Its translation is CASSPAGTVSNYGYTF.

This clone has only one observation. The chain carries TRBV6-6 and TRBJ1-4; D is ambiguous. Trimming took off 3 bases at V and 6 bases at J, with 17 bases between the two ends. This CDR3 is 16 amino acids long. CDR1 is MNHNY, CDR2 SVGAGI, per germline (reference sequence). The CDR3, as DNA: TGTGCCAGCAGTTATTCTCAGTGGCGGGGTGATGAAAAACTGTTTTTT. Its protein is CASSYSQWRGDEKLFF.

The V and J genes are TRBV2 and TRBJ1-1, with TRBD1 as a possible D gene (5 bases). Germline-derived CDR1 and CDR2 are SNHLY and FYNNEI. Trimming removed 6 bases at V and 3 bases at J, with 11 bases between. This CDR3 has 13 amino acids. In nucleotides, the CDR3 is TGTGCCAGCAGAGGTCAGGGCGACACTGAAGCTTTCTTT. This translates into CASRGQGDTEAFF.

The chain joins TRBV6-1 to TRBJ2-7; D perhaps matches TRBD2 (5 bases). Germline CDR1 reads MNHNS; CDR2 reads SASEGT. The CDR3 runs to 12 residues. The V end lost 8 bases, the J end lost 6 bases, and 14 bases lay between the germline ends. CDR3 protein: CASQGFEGEQYF. The CDR3 bases are TGTGCCAGCCAAGGGTTTGAGGGCGAGCAGTACTTC.

The chain couples TRBV18 to TRBJ1-4; D unresolved. CDR3 length: 13 amino acids. Germline loops: CDR1 KGHSH, CDR2 LQKENI. Between the trimmed V and J ends, which lost 3 bases and 12 bases, there was a span of 14 bases. The CDR3 nucleotides read TGTGCCAGCTCACCGAATTTAGAGGCCGAACTGTTTTTT. As protein: CASSPNLEAELFF.

J is TRBJ2-7 and V is TRBV4-1; 9 bases line up with TRBD1. CDR3 length: 16 residues. Germline V gene sequence: CDR1 MGHRA, CDR2 YSYEKL. Germline trimming cut 4 bases from V and 3 bases from J; bases unmatched to any gene: 10. The CDR3 region is CASSPDPDRGGYEQYF. In DNA form, the CDR3 reads TGCGCCAGCAGCCCAGATCCGGACAGGGGAGGCTACGAGCAGTACTTC.

The chain recombines TRBV4-3 with TRBJ2-1, with 11 bases identical to TRBD1. V lost 4 bases to trimming and J lost 6 bases; unmatched junction nucleotides: 14. The V gene's germline CDR1 is LGHNA and CDR2 YSLEER. The CDR3 runs 18 residues. The CDR3 DNA sequence: TGCGCCAGCAGCCGGGAAACGGCCGGGACAGGGGGGGGCAATGAGCAGTTCTTC. Amino acids: CASSRETAGTGGGNEQFF.

As concerns this clone: This specimen includes other DNA sequences encoding the same CDR3. The chain is built from TRBV5-1 and TRBJ2-1; 8 nucleotides line up with TRBD2. The germline V gene has CDR1 SGHRS and CDR2 YFSETQ. V shed 4 bases and J 4 bases; nucleotides not matched to a gene: 7. This CDR3 region has 15 residues. The CDR3 sequence is CASSPTGGPYNEQFF. CDR3 nucleotides: TGCGCCAGCAGCCCTACGGGGGGGCCGTACAATGAGCAGTTCTTC.

The CDR3 DNA reads as TGTGCCAGCAGTGAAGCCCTAGCGGGAGGGCCTCGAGAGACCCAGTACTTC. Protein product: CASSEALAGGPRETQYF. The chain joins TRBV6-1 to TRBJ2-5; TRBD2 matches at 12 bases. V dropped 0 bases and J dropped 4; count of bases not matched to a gene: 6. The V gene's germline CDR1 is MNHNS and CDR2 SASEGT. CDR3 size: 17 residues.

This clone was seen more than once but under ten times. The rearrangement links TRBV27 to TRBJ1-2; tentative D call: TRBD1 (5 bases). This CDR3 spans 14 amino acids. V was clipped by 5 bases and J by 3 bases, with 13 bases between them. CDR1 and CDR2 (germline): MNHEY, SMNVEV (reference sequence). The CDR3 protein is CASSPWGGYYGYTF. CDR3 coding DNA: TGTGCCAGCAGTCCTTGGGGGGGATACTATGGCTACACCTTC.

This clone was observed a single time. The chain employs TRBV7-9 and TRBJ2-2; TRBD1 matches 8 bases. Per germline, CDR1 SEHNR and CDR2 FQNEAQ (reference sequence). The J segment lost 5 bases and the V segment lost 5 bases, leaving 16 bases of the junction unmatched. The CDR3 is 18 residues long. This CDR3 reads CASSPGGATVMWTGELFF. The CDR3 region has the DNA TGTGCCAGCAGCCCAGGGGGCGCGACGGTTATGTGGACCGGGGAGCTGTTTTTT.

This clone was seen more than once but under ten times. The chain is built from TRBV11-2 and TRBJ1-1; 12 bases fit TRBD1. Germline-derived CDR1 and CDR2 are SGHAT and FQNNGV. The CDR3 spans 15 residues. V gave up 7 bases and J gave up 4 bases; unmatched junction bases: 7. In DNA, the CDR3 is TGTGCCAGCAACACCCGGGACAGGGGGCCCACTGAAGCTTTCTTT. This codes for CASNTRDRGPTEAFF.

The V call is TRBV20-1, the J call TRBJ2-7; no clear D gene. The CDR3 consists of 10 residues. CDR1 DFQATT and CDR2 SNEGSKA come from the germline V gene (reference sequence). V was pared by 3 bases and J by 4 bases, with 4 bases between. CDR3 region: CSASLYEQYF. CDR3 in DNA: TGCAGTGCTAGCCTGTACGAGCAGTACTTC.

The V gene is TRBV28, the J gene TRBJ2-1, with a possible D match to TRBD2 (5 bases). V was cut by 7 bases and J by 0 bases, with 28 bases left in between. This CDR3 comprises 20 residues. The germline CDR1 and CDR2 sequences are MDHEN and SYDVKM. The CDR3 bases are TGTGCCAGCATCCTCTCTTCGGAGAGCGGCAACGACCTCTCCTACAATGAGCAGTTCTTC. This encodes CASILSSESGNDLSYNEQFF.

The chain couples TRBV13 to TRBJ2-7; TRBD1 is a possible D gene (6 bases). V was trimmed by 5 bases and J by 4 bases, leaving 12 bases between them. This CDR3 is built from 13 residues. Germline CDR1 is PRHDT and CDR2 is FYEKMQ (reference sequence). This chain's CDR3 is CASSTTGVYEQYF. The CDR3 DNA reads as TGTGCCAGCAGCACGACAGGCGTATACGAGCAGTACTTC.

The chain employs TRBV7-6 and TRBJ2-5, with unresolved D. CDR1 is SGHVS and CDR2 is FNYEAQ in the germline V gene. The CDR3 consists of 14 residues. Trimming shortened V by 1 base and J by 3 bases, and 9 bases separated the two germline ends. In nucleotides, the CDR3 is TGTGCCAGCAGCTTAGTTAGCTCCAAAGAGACCCAGTACTTC. Translating gives CASSLVSSKETQYF.

The gene calls are TRBV27 and TRBJ1-2; 8 positions agree with TRBD1. Germline V gene data show CDR1 as MNHEY and CDR2 as SMNVEV (reference sequence). V shed 4 bases and J 4 bases; nucleotides not matched to a gene: 8. The CDR3 has 15 residues. CDR3 amino acids: CASSSGQGLIYGYTF. The CDR3 coding sequence is TGTGCCAGCAGTTCCGGACAGGGTTTGATCTATGGCTACACCTTC.